This TCR beta chain was recovered during a study of blood T cells in healthy people across ages. This CDR3 comprises 16 residues. CDR1 is KGHDR and CDR2 is SFDVKD in the germline V gene. Trimming stripped 0 bases from V and 1 base from J, with 11 bases between. Primers used in a second PCR of roughly 6 to 11 cycles were a sample-barcoded 5' primer and a J-beta primer mix. TCRdb reanalysed the 5' RACE reads using MiXCR and keeps one entry per CDR3 protein. Of hundreds of thousands of distinct CDR3 sequences listed, about three fifths are singletons. The gene calls are TRBV24-1 and TRBJ2-5; tentatively, D is TRBD1 or TRBD2 (5 bases each). The source material was blood. This receptor was taken from a man aged 30 to 45 in good health. In nucleotides, the CDR3 is TGTGCCACCAGTGATTTGCAATCCGGGGCCCAAGAGACCCAGTACTTC. The encoded protein is CATSDLQSGAQETQYF.